Listed below are T cell receptor beta chains from one sample, sequenced in a study of shared clonotypes between healthy human individuals. Measured with immunoSEQ multiplex PCR; TCRdb has only the in-frame clones, and not every one. Found here are 90,000 to 120,000 clones, roughly two thirds of them singletons; the top ten hold approximately 24%. Sample: memory CD8+ T cells sorted from blood. These receptor sequences come from a young woman in good health. Each CDR3 is given with its conserved first and last residue. A D gene is named only where the DNA matches it firmly. Size is stated for part of the rows, as once, few or many counts, or as a class when the clone is expanded.

>TRBJ2-7|TRBD1|NA|TRBV7-2
TGTGCCAGCAGCGCTTACAGGGGAGTGGACGAGCAGTACTTC
CASSAYRGVDEQYF
>TRBJ1-5|NA|few|TRBV19
TGTGCCAGTAGCAGGACGAATAGCAATCAGCCCCAGCATTTT
CASSRTNSNQPQHF
>TRBJ2-7|TRBD1|NA|TRBV27
TGTGCCAGCAGTTGGGGACCCGGGACAGCCTACGAGCAGTACTTC
CASSWGPGTAYEQYF
>TRBJ1-5|NA|NA|TRBV19
TGTGCCAGTATCGCCGGGTCGAGGCGCAATCAGCCCCAGCATTTT
CASIAGSRRNQPQHF
>TRBJ1-5|NA|NA|TRBV7-8
TGTGCCAGCACCCCCCTGCGGGGACGCAATCAGCCCCAGCATTTT
CASTPLRGRNQPQHF
>TRBJ1-5|NA|few|TRBV5-2
TGTGCCAGCAGCTTAGCCGGGGGCAATCAGCCCCAGCATTTT
CASSLAGGNQPQHF
>TRBJ2-5|NA|NA|TRBV27
TGTGCCAGCAGTTTAGGAGGGGGAGTAGAGACCCAGTACTTC
CASSLGGGVETQYF
>TRBJ1-4|NA|NA|TRBV6-7
TGTGCCAGCACCTCCGGGAAGCAAGCAACTAATGAAAAACTGTTTTTT
CASTSGKQATNEKLFF
>TRBJ2-3|NA|NA|TRBV25-1
TGTGCCAGCAGTGCGGCGGAGGATCCGTCCGGGGATACGCAGTATTTT
CASSAAEDPSGDTQYF
>TRBJ2-1|NA|NA|TRBV5-6
TGTGCCAGCAGCTTGGCCAGGTACAATGAGCAGTTCTTC
CASSLARYNEQFF
>TRBJ2-3|NA|NA|TRBV19
TGTGCCAGTAGTGGCTCCGTGGGCACAGATACGCAGTATTTT
CASSGSVGTDTQYF